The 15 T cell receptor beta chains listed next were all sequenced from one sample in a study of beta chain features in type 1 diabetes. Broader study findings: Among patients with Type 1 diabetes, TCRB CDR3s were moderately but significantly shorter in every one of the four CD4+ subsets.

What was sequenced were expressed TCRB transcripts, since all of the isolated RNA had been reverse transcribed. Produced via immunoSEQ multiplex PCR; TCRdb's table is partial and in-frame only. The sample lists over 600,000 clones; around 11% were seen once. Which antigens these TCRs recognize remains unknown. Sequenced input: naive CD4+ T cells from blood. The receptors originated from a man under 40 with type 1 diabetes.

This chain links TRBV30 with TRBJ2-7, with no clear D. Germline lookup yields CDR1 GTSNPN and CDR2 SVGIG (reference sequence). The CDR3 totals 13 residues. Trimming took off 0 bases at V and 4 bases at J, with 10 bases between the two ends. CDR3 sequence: CAWSVAGWYEQYF. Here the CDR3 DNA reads TGTGCCTGGAGTGTAGCAGGCTGGTACGAGCAGTACTTC.

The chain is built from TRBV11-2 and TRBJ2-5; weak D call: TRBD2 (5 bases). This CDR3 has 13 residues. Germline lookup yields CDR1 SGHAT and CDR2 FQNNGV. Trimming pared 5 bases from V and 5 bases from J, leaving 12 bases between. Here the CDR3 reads CASSLSGRETQYF. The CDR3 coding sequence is TGTGCCAGCAGCCTCAGCGGTCGGGAGACCCAGTACTTC.

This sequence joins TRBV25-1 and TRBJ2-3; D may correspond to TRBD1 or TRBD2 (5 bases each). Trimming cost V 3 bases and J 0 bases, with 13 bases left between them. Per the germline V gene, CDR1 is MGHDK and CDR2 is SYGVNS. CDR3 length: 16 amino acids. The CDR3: CASSEGTAPSTDTQYF. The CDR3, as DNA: TGTGCCAGCAGTGAGGGGACCGCACCTAGCACAGATACGCAGTATTTT.

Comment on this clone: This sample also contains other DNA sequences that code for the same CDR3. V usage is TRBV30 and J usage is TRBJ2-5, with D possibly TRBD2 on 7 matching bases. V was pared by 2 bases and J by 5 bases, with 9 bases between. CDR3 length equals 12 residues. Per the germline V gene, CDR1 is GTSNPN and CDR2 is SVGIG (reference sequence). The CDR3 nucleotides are TGTGCCTGGAGTCGGGGGGCGGAGACCCAGTACTTC. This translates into CAWSRGAETQYF.

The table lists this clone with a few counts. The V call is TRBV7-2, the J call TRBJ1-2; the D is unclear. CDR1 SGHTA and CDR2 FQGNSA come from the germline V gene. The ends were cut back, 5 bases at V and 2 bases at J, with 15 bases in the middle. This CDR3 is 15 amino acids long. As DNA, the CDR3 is TGTGCCAGCAGCCCGGGTCACCTTGGGAACTATGGCTACACCTTC. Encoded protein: CASSPGHLGNYGYTF. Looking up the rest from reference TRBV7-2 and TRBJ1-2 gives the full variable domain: GAGVSQSPSNKVTEKGKDVELRCDPISGHTALYWYRQSLGQGLEFLIYFQGNSAPDKSGLPSDRFSAERTGGSVSTLTIQRTQQEDSAVYLCASSPGHLGNYGYTFGSGTRLTVV.

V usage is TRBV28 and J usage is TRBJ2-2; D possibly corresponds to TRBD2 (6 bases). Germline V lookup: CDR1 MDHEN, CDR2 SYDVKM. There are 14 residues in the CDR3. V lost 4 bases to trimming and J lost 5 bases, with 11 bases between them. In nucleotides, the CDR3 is TGTGCCAGCAGTTACGGAGGGCAAACCGGGGAGCTGTTTTTT. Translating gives CASSYGGQTGELFF.

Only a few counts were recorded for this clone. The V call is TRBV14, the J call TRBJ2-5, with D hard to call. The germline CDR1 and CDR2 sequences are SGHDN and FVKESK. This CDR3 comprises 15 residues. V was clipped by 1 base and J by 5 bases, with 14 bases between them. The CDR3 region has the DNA TGTGCCAGCAGCCAAGCTGCGTCCTACTTGGAGACCCAGTACTTC. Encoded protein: CASSQAASYLETQYF.

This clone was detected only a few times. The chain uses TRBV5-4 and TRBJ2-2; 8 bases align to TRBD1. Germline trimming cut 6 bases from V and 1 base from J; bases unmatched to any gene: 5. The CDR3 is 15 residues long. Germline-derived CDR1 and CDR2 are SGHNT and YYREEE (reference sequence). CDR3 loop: CASTPGQGNTGELFF. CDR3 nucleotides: TGTGCCAGCACCCCTGGACAGGGGAACACCGGGGAGCTGTTTTTT.

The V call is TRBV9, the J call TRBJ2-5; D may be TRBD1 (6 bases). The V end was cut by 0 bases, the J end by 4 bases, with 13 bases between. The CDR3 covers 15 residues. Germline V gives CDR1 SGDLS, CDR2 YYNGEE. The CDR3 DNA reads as TGTGCCAGCAGCGTAGAACACAGGGTCCCAGAGACCCAGTACTTC. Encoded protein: CASSVEHRVPETQYF.

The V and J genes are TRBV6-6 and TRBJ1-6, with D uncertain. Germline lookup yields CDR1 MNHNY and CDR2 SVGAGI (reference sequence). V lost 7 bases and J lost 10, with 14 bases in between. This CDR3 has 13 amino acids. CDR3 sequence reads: CASIYGERSPLHF. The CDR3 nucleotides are TGTGCCAGCATCTACGGGGAACGGTCACCCCTCCACTTT.

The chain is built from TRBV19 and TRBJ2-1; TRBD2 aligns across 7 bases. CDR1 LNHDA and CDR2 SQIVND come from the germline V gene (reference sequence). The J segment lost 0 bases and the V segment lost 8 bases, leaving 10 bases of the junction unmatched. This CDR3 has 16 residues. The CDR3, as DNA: TGTGCCAGTGCGCGATCTAGCGGATACTCCTACAATGAGCAGTTCTTC. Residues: CASARSSGYSYNEQFF. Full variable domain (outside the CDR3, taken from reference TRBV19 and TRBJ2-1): DGGITQSPKYLFRKEGQNVTLSCEQNLNHDAMYWYRQDPGQGLRLIYYSQIVNDFQKGDIAEGYSVSREKKESFPLTVTSAQKNPTAFYLCASARSSGYSYNEQFFGPGTRLTVL.

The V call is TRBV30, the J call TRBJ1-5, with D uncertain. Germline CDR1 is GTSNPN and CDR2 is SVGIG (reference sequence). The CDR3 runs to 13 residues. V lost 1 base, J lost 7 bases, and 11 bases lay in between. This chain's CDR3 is CAWSARSFQPQHF. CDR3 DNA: TGTGCCTGGAGTGCCCGCAGTTTCCAGCCCCAGCATTTT.

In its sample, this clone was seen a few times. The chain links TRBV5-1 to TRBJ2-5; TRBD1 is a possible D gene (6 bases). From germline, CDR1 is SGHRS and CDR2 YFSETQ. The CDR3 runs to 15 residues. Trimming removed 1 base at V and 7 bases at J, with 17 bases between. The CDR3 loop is CASSLTGSARGTQYF. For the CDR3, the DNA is TGCGCCAGCAGCTTGACTGGGTCCGCCAGGGGGACCCAGTACTTC.

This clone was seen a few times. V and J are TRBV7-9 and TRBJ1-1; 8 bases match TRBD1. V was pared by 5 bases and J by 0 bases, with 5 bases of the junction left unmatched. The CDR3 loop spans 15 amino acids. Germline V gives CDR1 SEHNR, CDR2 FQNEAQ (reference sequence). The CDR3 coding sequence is TGTGCCAGCAGCCCGCGACAGGGGATGAACACTGAAGCTTTCTTT. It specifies CASSPRQGMNTEAFF.

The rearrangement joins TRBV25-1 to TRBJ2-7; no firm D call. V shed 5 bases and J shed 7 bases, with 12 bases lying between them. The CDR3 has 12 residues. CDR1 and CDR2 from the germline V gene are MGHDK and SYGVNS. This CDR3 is CASSTIGREQYF. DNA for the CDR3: TGTGCCAGCAGTACCATAGGTAGAGAGCAGTACTTC.